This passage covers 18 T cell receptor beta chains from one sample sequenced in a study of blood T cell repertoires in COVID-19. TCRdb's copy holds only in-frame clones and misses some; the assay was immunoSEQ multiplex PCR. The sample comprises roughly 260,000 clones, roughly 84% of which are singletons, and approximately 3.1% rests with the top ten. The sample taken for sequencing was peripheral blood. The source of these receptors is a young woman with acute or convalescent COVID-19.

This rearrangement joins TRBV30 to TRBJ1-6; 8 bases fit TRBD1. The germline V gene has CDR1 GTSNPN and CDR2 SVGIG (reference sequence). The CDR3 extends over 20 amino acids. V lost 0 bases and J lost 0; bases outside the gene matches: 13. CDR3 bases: TGTGCCTGGAGTGTACTGGGGGACAGGAGAATGAGCTCCTATAATTCACCCCTCCACTTT. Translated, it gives CAWSVLGDRRMSSYNSPLHF.

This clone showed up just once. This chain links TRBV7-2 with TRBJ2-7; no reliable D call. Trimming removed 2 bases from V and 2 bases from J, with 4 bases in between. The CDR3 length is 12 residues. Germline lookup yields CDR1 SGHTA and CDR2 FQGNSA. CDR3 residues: CASSLTAYEQYF. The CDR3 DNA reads TGTGCCAGCAGCTTAACTGCCTACGAGCAGTACTTC.

As DNA, the CDR3 is TGTGCCAGTAAATCCCTAGCGGGAGGACGGACCTACGAGCAGTACTTC. Its translation is CASKSLAGGRTYEQYF. This sequence joins TRBV19 and TRBJ2-7; 11 bases align to TRBD2. The CDR3 spans 16 residues. Trimming removed 7 bases from V and 2 bases from J; junction bases left unmatched: 10. The germline CDR1 and CDR2 sequences are LNHDA and SQIVND (reference sequence).

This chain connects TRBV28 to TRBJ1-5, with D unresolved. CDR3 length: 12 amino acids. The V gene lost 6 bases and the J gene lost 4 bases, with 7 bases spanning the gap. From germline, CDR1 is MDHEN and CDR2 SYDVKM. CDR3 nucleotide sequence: TGTGCCAGCAGCCCTACTAATCAGCCCCAGCATTTT. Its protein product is CASSPTNQPQHF.

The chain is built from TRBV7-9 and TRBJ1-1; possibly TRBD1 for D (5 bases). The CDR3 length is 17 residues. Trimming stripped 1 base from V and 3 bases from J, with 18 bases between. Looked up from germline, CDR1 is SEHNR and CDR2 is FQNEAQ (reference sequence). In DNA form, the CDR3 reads TGTGCCAGCAGCTTAGAAGGCAGGCCAACGGGGGACACTGAAGCTTTCTTT. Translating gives CASSLEGRPTGDTEAFF.

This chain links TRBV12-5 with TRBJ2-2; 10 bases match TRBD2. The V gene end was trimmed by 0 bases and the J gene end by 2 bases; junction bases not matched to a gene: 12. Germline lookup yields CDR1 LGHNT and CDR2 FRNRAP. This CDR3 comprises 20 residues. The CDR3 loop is CASGLVIGLAGVTNTGELFF. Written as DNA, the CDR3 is TGTGCTAGTGGTTTGGTAATAGGGCTAGCGGGAGTGACTAACACCGGGGAGCTGTTTTTT.

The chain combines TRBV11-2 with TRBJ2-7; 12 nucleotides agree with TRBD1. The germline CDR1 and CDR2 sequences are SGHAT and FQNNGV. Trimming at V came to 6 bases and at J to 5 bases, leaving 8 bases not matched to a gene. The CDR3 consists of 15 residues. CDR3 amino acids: CASRPTGTGGHEQYF. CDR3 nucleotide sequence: TGTGCCAGCAGGCCCACCGGGACAGGGGGCCACGAGCAGTACTTC.

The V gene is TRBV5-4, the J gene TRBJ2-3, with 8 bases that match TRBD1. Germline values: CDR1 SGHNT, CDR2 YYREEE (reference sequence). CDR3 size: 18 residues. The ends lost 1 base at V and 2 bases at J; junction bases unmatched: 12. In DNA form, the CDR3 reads TGTGCCAGCAGCTTGAATGTGGCCAGGGGGCCCCCCACAGATACGCAGTATTTT. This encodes CASSLNVARGPPTDTQYF. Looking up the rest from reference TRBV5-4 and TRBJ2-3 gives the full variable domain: ETGVTQSPTHLIKTRGQQVTLRCSSQSGHNTVSWYQQALGQGPQFIFQYYREEENGRGNFPPRFSGLQFPNYSSELNVNALELDDSALYLCASSLNVARGPPTDTQYFGPGTRLTVL.

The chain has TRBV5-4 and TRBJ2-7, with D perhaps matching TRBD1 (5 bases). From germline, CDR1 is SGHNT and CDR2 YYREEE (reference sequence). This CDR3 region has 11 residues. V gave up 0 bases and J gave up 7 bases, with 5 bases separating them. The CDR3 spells CASSLDREQYF. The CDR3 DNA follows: TGTGCCAGCAGCTTGGACAGGGAGCAGTACTTC.

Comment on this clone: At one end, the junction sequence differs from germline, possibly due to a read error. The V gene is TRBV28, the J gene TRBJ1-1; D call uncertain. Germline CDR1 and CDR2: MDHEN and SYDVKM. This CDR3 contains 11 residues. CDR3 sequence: CITSLNTEAFF. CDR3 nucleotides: TGCATAACGAGCTTAAACACTGAAGCTTTCTTT.

CDR3 residues: CASSIKWTGGNQPQHF. The CDR3 nucleotides are TGTGCCAGTAGTATCAAATGGACGGGGGGAAATCAGCCCCAGCATTTT. V gene TRBV19 combines with J gene TRBJ1-5; tentatively, D is TRBD1 (5 bases). The V end lost 3 bases, the J end lost 4 bases, and 16 bases lay between the germline ends. This CDR3 comprises 16 residues. Germline V lookup: CDR1 LNHDA, CDR2 SQIVND (reference sequence).

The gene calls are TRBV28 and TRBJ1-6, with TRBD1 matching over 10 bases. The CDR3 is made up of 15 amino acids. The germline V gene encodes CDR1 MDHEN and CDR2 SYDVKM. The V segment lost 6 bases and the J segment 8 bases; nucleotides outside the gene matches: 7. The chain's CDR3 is CASRTTGTGDSPLHF. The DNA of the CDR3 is TGTGCCAGCAGAACAACCGGGACAGGGGATTCACCCCTCCACTTT.

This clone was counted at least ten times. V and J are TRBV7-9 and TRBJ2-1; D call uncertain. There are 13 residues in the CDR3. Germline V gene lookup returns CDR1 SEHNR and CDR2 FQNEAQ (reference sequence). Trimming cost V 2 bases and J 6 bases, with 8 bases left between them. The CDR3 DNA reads TGTGCCAGCAGCTTAACTATAGCCAATGAGCAGTTCTTC. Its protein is CASSLTIANEQFF.

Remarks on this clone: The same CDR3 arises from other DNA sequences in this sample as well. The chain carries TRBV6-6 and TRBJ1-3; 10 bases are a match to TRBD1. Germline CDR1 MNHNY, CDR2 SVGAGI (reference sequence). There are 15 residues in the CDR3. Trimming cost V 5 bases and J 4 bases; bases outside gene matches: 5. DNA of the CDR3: TGTGCCAGCAGTCCGGGACAGGGGACCGGAAACACCATATATTTT. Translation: CASSPGQGTGNTIYF.

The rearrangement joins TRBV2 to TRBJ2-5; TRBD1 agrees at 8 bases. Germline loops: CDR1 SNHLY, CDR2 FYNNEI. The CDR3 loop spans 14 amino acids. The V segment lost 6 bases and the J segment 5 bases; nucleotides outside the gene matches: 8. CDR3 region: CASSDRGGWETQYF. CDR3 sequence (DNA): TGTGCCAGCAGCGACAGGGGAGGATGGGAGACCCAGTACTTC.

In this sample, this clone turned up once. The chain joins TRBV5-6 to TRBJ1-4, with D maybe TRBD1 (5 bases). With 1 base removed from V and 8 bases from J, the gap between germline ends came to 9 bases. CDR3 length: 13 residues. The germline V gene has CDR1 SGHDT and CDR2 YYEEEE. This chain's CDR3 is CASSLWTTEKLFF. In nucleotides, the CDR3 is TGTGCCAGCAGCTTGTGGACAACCGAAAAACTGTTTTTT.

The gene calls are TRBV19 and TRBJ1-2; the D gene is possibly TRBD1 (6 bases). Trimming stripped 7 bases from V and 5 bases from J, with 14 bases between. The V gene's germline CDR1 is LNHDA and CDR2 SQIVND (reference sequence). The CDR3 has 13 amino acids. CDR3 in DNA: TGTGCCAGTAATGGACCGCAGGGGTATGGCTACACCTTC. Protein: CASNGPQGYGYTF.

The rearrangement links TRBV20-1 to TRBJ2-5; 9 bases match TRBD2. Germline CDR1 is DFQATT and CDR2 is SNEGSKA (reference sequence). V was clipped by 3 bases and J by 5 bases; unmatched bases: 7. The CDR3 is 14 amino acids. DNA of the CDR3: TGCAGTGCTAGTCTTTCTAGCGGGATTGAGACCCAGTACTTC. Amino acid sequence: CSASLSSGIETQYF.